This T cell receptor (beta chain) is from a study of T-cell reconstitution after alpha-beta-depleted transplantation in children. Study conclusions and caveats: About two months after transplant, alpha-beta T cells reportedly came from several hundred expanded graft clones. At the one-year point after transplant, T-cell counts and TCRbeta diversity were found to come mostly from T cells that had been newly produced. Where some patients showed high TCRbeta diversity at day 60, it came from recipient T cells and thymic progenitors that had survived.

As it was prepared, the TCRbeta library received unique molecular identifiers. MiXCR was run by TCRdb on the PCR reads, yielding one entry per CDR3 protein. The table lists about a million distinct CDR3 sequences, about 29% of them singletons. This clonotype was seen a few times. Antigen specificity is unknown. The sample was PBMCs, mostly from graft donor cells, taken 360 days after TCRalphabeta/CD19-depleted stem cell transplant. The clonotype originates from a boy younger than two who had a stem cell transplant for SCID, so the T cells may come from the graft donor.

The DNA of the CDR3 is TGTGCCAGCAGTTACGAGGGCGGTACCCACACCGGGGAGCTGTTTTTT. Its translation: CASSYEGGTHTGELFF. The V and J genes are TRBV6-5 and TRBJ2-2; tentative D call: TRBD2 (5 bases). The germline V gene encodes CDR1 MNHEY and CDR2 SVGAGI. The V gene lost 2 bases and the J gene lost 3 bases, with 13 bases spanning the gap. The CDR3 consists of 16 residues.